The clone carrying this T cell receptor beta chain came up a few times. Per the authors' pipeline: By means of reference gene primer amplification, nucleated cell counts were estimated. Profiled with immunoSEQ multiplex PCR; TCRdb holds only in-frame clones, not every one. That table gives V, J and clone size, and the DNA gave D and trimming. The table lists about 66,000 clones, 86% of them singletons. These data come from a study of blood T cell repertoires in COVID-19. At the level of the study: Samples taken during acute and convalescent COVID-19 were collected in the United States, Italy and Spain. In each case, the material was cDNA or gDNA derived from T cells, B-cell-depleted T cells, or PBMCs.

The germline V gene encodes CDR1 LNHNV and CDR2 YYDKDF (reference sequence). V dropped 0 bases and J dropped 8 bases, with 11 bases sitting between them. The CDR3 runs to 14 residues. The chain recombines TRBV15 with TRBJ2-1; no clear D. Sequencing was performed on peripheral blood. The source of this sequence is a man aged 50-59 years with active COVID-19. The chain's CDR3 is CATSRDLGVYEQFF. The CDR3 DNA sequence: TGTGCCACCAGCAGAGATCTTGGAGTCTATGAGCAGTTCTTC. Complete variable domain (other parts from reference TRBV15 and TRBJ2-1): DAMVIQNPRYQVTQFGKPVTLSCSQTLNHNVMYWYQQKSSQAPKLLFHYYDKDFNNEADTPDNFQSRRPNTSFCFLDIRSPGLGDTAMYLCATSRDLGVYEQFFGPGTRLTVL.